This is a list of T cell receptor beta chains from one sample in a study of early T cells in non-severe SARS-CoV-2 infection. One entry per CDR3 protein, called by TCRdb with MiXCR from the 5' RACE reads. The sample records 26,000 or so distinct CDR3 sequences, 4% to 4.5% being singletons. Sequencing was performed on whole blood. The receptor set was obtained from an adult who was a healthcare worker with PCR-confirmed SARS-CoV-2 infection or an uninfected control (not recorded which). Each CDR3 is given with its conserved first and last residue. D genes are given only for firm matches. Clone size is stated in some rows and not others, as once, few, many or a class when expanded.

D gene | clone size | J gene | V gene | CDR3 DNA | CDR3 protein
. | medium-sized | TRBJ2-7 | TRBV28 | TGTGCCAGCAGTTTATTACGAGGGAATCTGGACGAGCAGTACTTC | CASSLLRGNLDEQYF
. | many | TRBJ1-5 | TRBV6-6 | TGTGCCAGCACCCAGGCTAGCCAGCCCCAGCATTTT | CASTQASQPQHF
. | . | TRBJ2-1 | TRBV6-2/TRBV6-3 | TGTGCCAGCAGTTCAATCGGGAGATACAATGAGCAGTTCTTC | CASSSIGRYNEQFF
TRBD1 | many | TRBJ2-4 | TRBV12-3/TRBV12-4 | TGTGCCAGCAGTTCCCGGGACAGGGAAGGGAACATTCAGTACTTC | CASSSRDREGNIQYF
TRBD2 | many | TRBJ2-3 | TRBV7-2 | TGTGCCAGCAGCGTGGGACTAGTACCAGATACGCAGTATTTT | CASSVGLVPDTQYF
TRBD2 | many | TRBJ2-1 | TRBV11-2 | TGTGCCAGCAGCAAGGGACTAGCGGGAATCAATGAGCAGTTCTTC | CASSKGLAGINEQFF
. | many | TRBJ2-1 | TRBV12-3/TRBV12-4 | TGTGCCAGCGGACTCTCCGCCTACAATGAGCAGTTCTTC | CASGLSAYNEQFF
. | many | TRBJ1-2 | TRBV4-1 | TGCGCCAGCAGCCTCACCGAGCACCCGGAGAACTATGGCTACACCTTC | CASSLTEHPENYGYTF
. | many | TRBJ1-1 | TRBV6-5 | TGTGCCAGCAGTCTCCGGACAGAGGCCCCTGAAGCTTTCTTT | CASSLRTEAPEAFF
. | many | TRBJ2-7 | TRBV5-1 | TGCGCCAGCAGCTTGGTCTCGGGGGGCCAGGGCGAGCAGTACTTC | CASSLVSGGQGEQYF
. | many | TRBJ1-5 | TRBV19 | TGTGCCAGTAGTATCCAATCTCAGCCCCAGCATTTT | CASSIQSQPQHF
. | many | TRBJ2-3 | TRBV4-3 | TGCGCCAGCAGCCAATCTGATCCTCGATCGTACACAGATACGCAGTATTTT | CASSQSDPRSYTDTQYF
. | many | TRBJ2-1 | TRBV11-2 | TGTGCCAGCAGCCCAGGGGCTGGAGTTCGCAGGAATGAGCAGTTCTTC | CASSPGAGVRRNEQFF
. | many | TRBJ2-2 | TRBV7-3 | TGTGCCAGCAGCCCCACGGTTGCAGCTACCGGGGAGCTGTTTTTT | CASSPTVAATGELFF
. | many | TRBJ2-5 | TRBV15 | TGTGCCACCAGCAGAGCGGCCAGCCAACCCCAAGAGACCCAGTACTTC | CATSRAASQPQETQYF
. | few | TRBJ1-1 | TRBV20-1 | TGCAGTGCTAGTTGGGGAGGGGGAGGCACTGAAGCTTTCTTT | CSASWGGGGTEAFF
. | many | TRBJ2-2 | TRBV7-9 | TGTGCCAGCAGCTCCATGGGGGGCGCGAACACCGGGGAGCTGTTTTTT | CASSSMGGANTGELFF
TRBD1 | many | TRBJ2-4 | TRBV29-1 | TGCAGCGTTGGAACAGGGGGTAACATTCAGTACTTC | CSVGTGGNIQYF
TRBD1 | . | TRBJ1-1 | TRBV7-9 | TGTGCCAGCAGCTTAACAGGGGGCAAAACTGAAGCTTTCTTT | CASSLTGGKTEAFF
. | few | TRBJ1-2 | TRBV7-2 | TGTGCCAGCAGTCGCCTTTATGGCTACACCTTC | CASSRLYGYTF
. | medium-sized | TRBJ2-1 | TRBV20-1 | TGCAGTGCTTCTTTTAGCTCCTACAATGAGCAGTTCTTC | CSASFSSYNEQFF
TRBD1 | many | TRBJ1-2 | TRBV12-3/TRBV12-4 | TGTGCCAGCAGTGACAGGGCATCTGCCCTCGGGGGCTACACCTTC | CASSDRASALGGYTF
. | few | TRBJ2-3 | TRBV12-3/TRBV12-4 | TGTGCCAGCAGTCGGGATTCCGGGACCCCGAGGGGAGATACGCAGTATTTT | CASSRDSGTPRGDTQYF
. | many | TRBJ1-3 | TRBV12-5 | TGTGCTAGTGGTAACTCTGGAAACACCATATATTTT | CASGNSGNTIYF
. | many | TRBJ2-7 | TRBV9 | TGTGCCAGCAGCCCTAGGTCTCGAACTGACGAGCAGTACTTC | CASSPRSRTDEQYF
TRBD2 | medium-sized | TRBJ2-7 | TRBV6-5 | TGTGCCAGCAGGATGGAGGGAGGACTAGCATCCCACGAGCAGTACTTC | CASRMEGGLASHEQYF
. | . | TRBJ2-1 | TRBV7-9 | TGTGCCAGCAGCTTCCAAAGTCCAGGGAAGTTCTTC | CASSFQSPGKFF
TRBD1 | many | TRBJ1-1 | TRBV6-5 | TGTGCCAGCAGTTACTCGAGGGGGCGAGAAGCTTTCTTT | CASSYSRGREAFF
TRBD1 | many | TRBJ2-7 | TRBV12-3/TRBV12-4 | TGTGCCAGCAGTTTCGAGGGGACAGGGGGCCTGCGCGAGCAGTACTTC | CASSFEGTGGLREQYF
. | many | TRBJ2-1 | TRBV11-3 | TGTGCCAGCAGCCCGAGGTATTACAATGAGCAGTTCTTC | CASSPRYYNEQFF
TRBD2 | many | TRBJ2-2 | TRBV3-1 | TGTGCCAGCAGCCAGACTAGCGGGAGTGGTGGCACCGGGGAGCTGTTTTTT | CASSQTSGSGGTGELFF
. | . | TRBJ2-7 | TRBV6-6 | TGTGCCAGCAGGCGAGGCAGCTACGAGCAGTACTTC | CASRRGSYEQYF
. | many | TRBJ2-1 | TRBV2 | TGTGCCAGCAGTGGTGAGGGCCATGAGCAGTTCTTC | CASSGEGHEQFF
TRBD1 | many | TRBJ1-2 | TRBV3-1 | TGTGCCAGCAGCCCCGGACAGGGGGCGGCCTATGGCTACACCTTC | CASSPGQGAAYGYTF
TRBD2 | few | TRBJ2-5 | TRBV28 | TGTGCCAGCAGTTTGGTGCAGGGAGGGGTGGAGACCCAGTACTTC | CASSLVQGGVETQYF
. | many | TRBJ1-1 | TRBV5-8 | TGTGCCAGCAGCTTACAAGGGAGTCGGACTGAAGCTTTCTTT | CASSLQGSRTEAFF
. | many | TRBJ2-5 | TRBV2 | TGTGCCAGCAGCGGAGGGACAGTCCAAGAGACCCAGTACTTC | CASSGGTVQETQYF
. | many | TRBJ2-3 | TRBV5-1 | TGCGCCAGCAGCTTGGAGTTCGGAGATACGCAGTATTTT | CASSLEFGDTQYF
TRBD1 | . | TRBJ2-5 | TRBV5-1 | TGCGCCAGCAGAAGAGGGGACAGCCAAGAGACCCAGTACTTC | CASRRGDSQETQYF
. | few | TRBJ2-2 | TRBV6-5 | TGTGCCAGCAGTTACGCGGGGGCCGGCGGGGAGCTGTTTTTT | CASSYAGAGGELFF
. | many | TRBJ2-1 | TRBV6-2/TRBV6-3 | TGTGCCAGCATCAAAAATGGCCCCGGTGAGCAGTTCTTC | CASIKNGPGEQFF